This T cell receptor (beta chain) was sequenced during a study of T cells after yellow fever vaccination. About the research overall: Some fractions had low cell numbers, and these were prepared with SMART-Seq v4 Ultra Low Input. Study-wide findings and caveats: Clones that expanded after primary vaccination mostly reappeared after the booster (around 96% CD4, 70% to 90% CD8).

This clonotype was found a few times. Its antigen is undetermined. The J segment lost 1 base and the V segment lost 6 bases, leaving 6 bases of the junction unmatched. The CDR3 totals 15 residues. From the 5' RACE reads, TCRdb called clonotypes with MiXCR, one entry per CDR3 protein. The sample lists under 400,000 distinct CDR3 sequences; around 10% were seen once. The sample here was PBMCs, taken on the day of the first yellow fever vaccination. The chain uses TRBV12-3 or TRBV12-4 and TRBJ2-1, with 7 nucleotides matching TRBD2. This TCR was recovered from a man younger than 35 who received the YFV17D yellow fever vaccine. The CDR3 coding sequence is TGTGCCAGCAGCCAAATAGCGGGTTCCTACAATGAGCAGTTCTTC. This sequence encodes CASSQIAGSYNEQFF.